This T cell receptor (beta chain) was recovered during a study of T cell responses to AZD1222 COVID-19 vaccine. About the study: Second-dose groups at about 4 or about 12 weeks were pooled. Study-level points and caveats: CD4 TCRs covered the whole spike, strongest at regions 160-218 and 743-854.

A remark on this clone: Its antigen is currently unknown.

The table came from immunoSEQ multiplex PCR; TCRdb's copy has only in-frame clones and leaves some out. The data show nearly 90,000 clones, 88% seen once. The sequence derives from an adult in good health. Sequenced material: peripheral blood, taken on day 0 of AZD1222 vaccination.

DNA of the CDR3: TGCGCCAGCAGCCAAGGGTCCAGGGGTCGCTCCTACGAGCAGTACTTC. Protein product: CASSQGSRGRSYEQYF. The chain combines TRBV4-1 with TRBJ2-7, with a weak D call TRBD1 (6 bases). There are 16 residues in the CDR3. The V gene lost 1 base and the J gene lost 0 bases, with 13 bases spanning the gap. Germline CDR1 and CDR2: MGHRA and YSYEKL.